This T cell receptor beta chain was recorded in a study of beta chain features in type 1 diabetes. Regarding the study as a whole: Within the patient group, naive, central memory and Treg TCRB repertoires appeared more similar to each other than within healthy donors. People with Type 1 diabetes carried modestly yet significantly shorter TCRB CDR3s in all four CD4+ subsets.

All of the isolated RNA was reverse transcribed, so expressed TCRB transcripts were sequenced. The protocol was immunoSEQ multiplex PCR, while the TCRdb copy is restricted to in-frame clones and leaves out a portion. The sample has under 200,000 clones; approximately 9% are singletons. Germline V CDR1 and CDR2: MDHEN, SYDVKM. The CDR3 sequence is 12 residues long. The ends were cut back, 8 bases at V and 6 bases at J, with 10 bases in the middle. Notes on this clone: As yet, its antigen is unknown.

The V gene is TRBV28, the J gene TRBJ2-2; the D is unclear. The receptor was isolated from a woman aged 18 to 35 with type 1 diabetes. Sequenced input: central memory CD4+ T cells from blood. The CDR3 loop reads CASRQAPGELFF. In nucleotides, the CDR3 is TGTGCCAGCCGGCAGGCCCCCGGGGAGCTGTTTTTT.